This T cell receptor beta chain was obtained from a study of blood T cell repertoires in COVID-19 (TCRdb year 2020). For the study in its entirety: Samples covering the acute and convalescent phases of COVID-19 were provided by collaborators in the United States, Italy and Spain. Deeply sampled blood TCRbeta repertoires from subjects exposed to, actively infected with, or recovered from COVID-19 were included in the dataset. The prospective study material was composed of cDNA or gDNA derived from T cells, B-cell-depleted T cells, or PBMCs. Where available, HLA class I and class II types were obtained from metadata supplied by the sample provider rather than from assay-based typing. The samples were drawn from the first 160 participants of the ongoing ImmuneRACE study and from about 1,200 subjects provided by 6 global collaborators. A freely available public database, intended as a resource for researchers studying the immune response to SARS-CoV-2, is where the repertoires were released. Sample metadata almost always included a de-identified subject ID, COVID-19 status, age in years and sex. Overall study outcomes, separate from this receptor: The quantity of clinical and demographic metadata differed by source and by participant and was supplied without curation.

Collaborating institutions collected whole blood in K2EDTA tubes following their own protocols. Collaborator samples were shipped for TCRbeta analysis as frozen whole blood, isolated PBMCs, or DNA extracted from either sample type. As regards this clone: The antigen this receptor binds is unknown. No per-base quality is available; no much larger clone lies one base away.

Relative to germline, V is 5 bases shorter and J is 0 bases shorter, with 11 bases between their ends. The CDR3 covers 15 residues, taking in both the cysteine and the phenylalanine. Only the CDR3 DNA stays, 45 bases, in frame from base 1. The germline V gene yields SGHTS for CDR1 and YDEGEE for CDR2. TCRbeta CDR3 regions were amplified from genomic DNA by means of the immunoSEQ Assay, a bias-controlled multiplex PCR. The paper's data handling went like this. The number of nucleated cells in each sample was estimated by amplification of reference gene primers within the assay. To quantify the absolute abundance of each unique TCRbeta CDR3 rearrangement, sequence reads were collapsed and filtered. Productive Simpson clonality was computed per sample as the square root of Simpson's diversity index over productive rearrangements. TCRdb mirrors the immuneACCESS table, restricted to in-frame sequences. Some clones are absent from its copies; in checked studies, under half trace to an unresolved V gene, and the reason for the others is unknown. V and J calls and clone size follow that table, whereas D and trimming were derived from the DNA. In all, the sample holds about 57,000 clones, and over 75% of those were seen once. The top ten clones comprise more than 4% of the sample.

The chain is encoded by TRBV5-8 joined to TRBJ2-2; perhaps TRBD1 is the D gene, with 5 bases matching. The sequence came from a human donor in a cohort sampled during active COVID-19. The specimen sequenced was peripheral blood. This receptor has the CDR3 CASSPRTPNTGELFF. Read as DNA, the sequence is TGTGCCAGCAGTCCTAGGACACCGAACACCGGGGAGCTGTTTTTT.